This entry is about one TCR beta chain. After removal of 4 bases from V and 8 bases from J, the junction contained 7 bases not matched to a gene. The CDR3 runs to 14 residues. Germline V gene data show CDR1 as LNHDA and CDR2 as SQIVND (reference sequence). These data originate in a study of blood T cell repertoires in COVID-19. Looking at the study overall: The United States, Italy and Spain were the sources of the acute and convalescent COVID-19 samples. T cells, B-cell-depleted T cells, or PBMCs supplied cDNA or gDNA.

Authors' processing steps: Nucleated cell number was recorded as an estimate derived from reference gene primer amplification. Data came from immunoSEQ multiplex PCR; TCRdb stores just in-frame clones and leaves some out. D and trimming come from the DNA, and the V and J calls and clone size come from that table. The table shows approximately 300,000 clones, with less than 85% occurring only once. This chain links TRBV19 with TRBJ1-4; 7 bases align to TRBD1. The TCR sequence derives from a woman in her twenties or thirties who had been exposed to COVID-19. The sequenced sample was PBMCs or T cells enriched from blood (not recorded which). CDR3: CASSTQGDEEKLFF. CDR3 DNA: TGTGCCAGTAGTACCCAGGGGGACGAAGAAAAACTGTTTTTT.